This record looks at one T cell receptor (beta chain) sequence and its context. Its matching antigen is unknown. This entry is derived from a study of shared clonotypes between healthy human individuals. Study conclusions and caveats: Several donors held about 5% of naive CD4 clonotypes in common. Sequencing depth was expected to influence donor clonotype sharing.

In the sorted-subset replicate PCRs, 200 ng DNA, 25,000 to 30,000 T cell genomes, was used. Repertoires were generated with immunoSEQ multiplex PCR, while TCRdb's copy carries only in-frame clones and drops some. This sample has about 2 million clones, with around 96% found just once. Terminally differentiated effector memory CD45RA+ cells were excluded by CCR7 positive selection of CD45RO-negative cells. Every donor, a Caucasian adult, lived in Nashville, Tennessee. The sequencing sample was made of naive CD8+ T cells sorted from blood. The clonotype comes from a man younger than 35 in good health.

The CDR3 coding sequence is TGTGCCAGCAGCAACCCGGGACTCATCTCTGGAAACACCATATATTTT. Amino acids: CASSNPGLISGNTIYF. This chain joins TRBV7-9 and TRBJ1-3, with D possibly being TRBD1 (5 bases). The V gene's germline CDR1 is SEHNR and CDR2 FQNEAQ (reference sequence). The CDR3 covers 16 residues. Trimming took off 5 bases at V and 0 bases at J, with 14 bases between the two ends.